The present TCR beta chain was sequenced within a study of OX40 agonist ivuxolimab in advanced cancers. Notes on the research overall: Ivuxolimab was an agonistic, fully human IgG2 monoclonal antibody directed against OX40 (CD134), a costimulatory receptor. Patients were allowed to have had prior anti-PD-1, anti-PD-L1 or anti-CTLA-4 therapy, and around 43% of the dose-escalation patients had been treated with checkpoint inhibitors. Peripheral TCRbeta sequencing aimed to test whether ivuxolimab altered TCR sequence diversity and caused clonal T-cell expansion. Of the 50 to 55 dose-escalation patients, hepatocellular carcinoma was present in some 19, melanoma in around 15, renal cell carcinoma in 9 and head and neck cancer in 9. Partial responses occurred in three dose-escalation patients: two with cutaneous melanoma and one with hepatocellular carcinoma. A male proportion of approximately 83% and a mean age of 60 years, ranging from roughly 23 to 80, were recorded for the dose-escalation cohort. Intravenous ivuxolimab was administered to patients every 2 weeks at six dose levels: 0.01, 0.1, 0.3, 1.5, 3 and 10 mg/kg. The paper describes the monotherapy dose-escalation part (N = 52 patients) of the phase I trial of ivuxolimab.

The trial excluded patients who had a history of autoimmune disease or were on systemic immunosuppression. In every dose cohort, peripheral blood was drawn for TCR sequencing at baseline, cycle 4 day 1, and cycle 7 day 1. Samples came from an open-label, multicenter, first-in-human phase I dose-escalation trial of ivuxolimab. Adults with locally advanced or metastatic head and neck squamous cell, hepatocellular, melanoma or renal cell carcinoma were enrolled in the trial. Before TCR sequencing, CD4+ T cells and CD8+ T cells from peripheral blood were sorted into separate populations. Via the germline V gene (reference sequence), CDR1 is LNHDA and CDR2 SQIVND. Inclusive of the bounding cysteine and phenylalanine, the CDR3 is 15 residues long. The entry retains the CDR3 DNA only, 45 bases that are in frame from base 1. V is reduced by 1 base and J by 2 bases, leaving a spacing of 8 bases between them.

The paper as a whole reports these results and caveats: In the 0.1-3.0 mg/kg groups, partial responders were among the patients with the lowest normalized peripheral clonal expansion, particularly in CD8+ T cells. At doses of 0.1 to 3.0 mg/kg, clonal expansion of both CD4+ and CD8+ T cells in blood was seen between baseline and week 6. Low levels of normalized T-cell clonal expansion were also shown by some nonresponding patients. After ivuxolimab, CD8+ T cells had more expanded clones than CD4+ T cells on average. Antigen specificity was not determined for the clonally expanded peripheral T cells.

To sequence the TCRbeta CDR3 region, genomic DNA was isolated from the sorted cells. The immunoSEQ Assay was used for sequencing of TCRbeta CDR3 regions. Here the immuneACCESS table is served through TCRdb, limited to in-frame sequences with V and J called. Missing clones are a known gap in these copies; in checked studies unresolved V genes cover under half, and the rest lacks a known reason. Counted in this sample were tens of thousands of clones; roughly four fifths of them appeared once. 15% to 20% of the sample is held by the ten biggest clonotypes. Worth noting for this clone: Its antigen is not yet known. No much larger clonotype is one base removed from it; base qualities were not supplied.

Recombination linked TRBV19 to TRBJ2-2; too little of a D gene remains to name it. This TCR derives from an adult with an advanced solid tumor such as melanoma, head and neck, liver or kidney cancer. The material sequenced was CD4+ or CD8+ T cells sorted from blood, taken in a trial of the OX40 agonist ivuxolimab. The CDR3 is CASSIADFNTGELFF. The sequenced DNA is TGTGCCAGTAGTATAGCTGACTTCAACACCGGGGAGCTGTTTTTT.